This T cell receptor beta chain was documented in a study of T cell responses to AZD1222 COVID-19 vaccine (dated by TCRdb to the early 2020s). Regarding the complete study: A total of just over 230 trial participants underwent TCR sequencing, of whom approximately 210 received two doses of AZD1222 and about 26 received two doses of the MenACWY control vaccine. Trial participants were enrolled by age into 18-55, 56-69 and 70-plus year subgroups, with roughly 160, 29 and 62 TCR-sequenced participants respectively.

As for this clone: Its antigen specificity is not known. The record has no base qualities; no much larger clone is one base away.

The CDR3 covers 16 residues, taking in both the cysteine and the phenylalanine. Of all the DNA, just the CDR3 is kept, 48 bases in frame from base 1. Unmatched junction bases come to 12, with V trimmed by 3 bases and J by 7 bases. As encoded in the germline V gene (reference sequence), CDR1 is LNHNV while CDR2 is YYDKDF. What the work shows at the level of the full study, not this receptor alone: Most participants were white British and females outnumbered males, and the authors suggested that clonal diversity may have been underestimated. In the small 56-69-year group, the increase in depth fell short of significance, most likely because of low power. A significant rise in spike-specific TCR breadth and depth was observed after two AZD1222 doses relative to day 0 and relative to MenACWY recipients. Only a handful of AZD1222 recipients were SARS-CoV-2 seropositive at baseline, limiting conclusions about previously exposed vaccinees. Epitopes outside the regions mutated in the B.1.351 and B.1.1.7 variants were reportedly recognized by nearly half of the unique spike-specific TCRs. Because no day 14 peak-response samples were available, repertoires were characterized only after the peak T cell response. The whole spike protein was spanned by vaccine-associated CD4 TCRs, and dominant responses were seen in regions 160-218 and 743-854.

The CDR3 regions of human TCRbeta chains were analyzed by immunosequencing. The study's own analysis went as follows. TCRs in the repertoires were matched against a reference library of SARS-CoV-2-specific TCRs that had been generated with the MIRA antigen-specificity platform. Breadth was defined as the fraction of unique TCRs that were SARS-CoV-2-associated, and depth was defined as the fraction of total T cells that were SARS-CoV-2-associated. Using the MIRA data, each spike-specific TCR was assigned both to the spike region to which the TCR was reactive and to a CD4 or CD8 class. Log10-transformed breadth and depth values were compared by one-way ANOVA with Sidak's multiple comparisons tests. TCRdb retrieved this table from immuneACCESS and kept in-frame rearrangements only. Not all clones are present; in checked studies, unresolved V genes account for under half, and no reason is known for the remainder. From that table come the V and J calls and clone size; the DNA was used to work out D and trimming. Here the sample has about 200,000 clones; roughly 92% occur a single time. The ten largest make up about 1% of the sample.

In the paper's terms, the time point label means: about 28 days (+/-7) after the second vaccine dose. Because spike-specific TCR depth and breadth did not differ between the two schedules, AZD1222 recipients who got a second dose at roughly 4 weeks were pooled with those who got a second dose at roughly 12 weeks. Vaccinee samples were obtained from the UK trials COV001 and COV002, which included a single-blind randomized controlled phase 2/3 trial of AZD1222 (ChAdOx1 nCoV-19) in healthy adults. Trial participant PBMC samples were collected at day 0 and day 28 after the second dose for TCRbeta chain sequencing.

Here the chain combines TRBV15 and TRBJ1-5, and TRBD1 aligns with 7 junction nucleotides. This receptor was taken from an adult who received the AZD1222 COVID-19 vaccine. The sequences come from peripheral blood, collected 28 days after the second AZD1222 dose. The CDR3 amino acid sequence is: CATSSAPGGGRQPQHF. The nucleotides are TGTGCCACCAGCAGTGCCCCAGGGGGGGGACGCCAGCCCCAGCATTTT.